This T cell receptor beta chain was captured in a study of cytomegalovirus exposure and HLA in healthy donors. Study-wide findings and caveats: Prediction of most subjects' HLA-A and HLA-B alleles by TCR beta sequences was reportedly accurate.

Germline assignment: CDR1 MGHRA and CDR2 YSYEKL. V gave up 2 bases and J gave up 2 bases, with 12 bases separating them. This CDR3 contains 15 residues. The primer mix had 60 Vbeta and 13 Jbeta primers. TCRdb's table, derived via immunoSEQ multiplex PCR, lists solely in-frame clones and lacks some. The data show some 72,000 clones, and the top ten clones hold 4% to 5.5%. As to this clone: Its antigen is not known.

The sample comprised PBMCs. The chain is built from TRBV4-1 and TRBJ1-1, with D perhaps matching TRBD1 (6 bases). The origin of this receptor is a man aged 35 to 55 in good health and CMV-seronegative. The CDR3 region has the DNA TGCGCCAGCAGCCAACTGACAGGATTTAACACTGAAGCTTTCTTT. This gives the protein CASSQLTGFNTEAFF.